The T cell receptor (beta chain) described here comes from a study of preoperative IRX-2 immunotherapy in early breast cancer. This sample's treatment: preoperative locoregional IRX-2 cytokine immunotherapy. Preoperative locoregional IRX-2 cytokine immunotherapy was tested in the phase Ib source study. Sequencing was performed with immunoSEQ multiplex PCR; in TCRdb, only in-frame clones are kept and a portion is missing. In the table there are around 57,000 clones, approximately 95% of which are singletons. This specimen was taken from a patient treated with IRX-2 immunotherapy. This receptor was taken from a human donor with breast cancer.

The CDR3 here is CASSLALRTGGFTGELFF. DNA for the CDR3: TGCGCCAGCAGCTTGGCCCTCCGGACAGGGGGCTTCACCGGGGAGCTGTTTTTT. The rearrangement uses TRBV5-1 and TRBJ2-2, with TRBD1 matching over 11 bases. From germline, CDR1 is SGHRS and CDR2 YFSETQ. The CDR3 is 18 residues long. Unmatched junction bases numbered 8, after V lost 0 bases and J lost 4 bases.